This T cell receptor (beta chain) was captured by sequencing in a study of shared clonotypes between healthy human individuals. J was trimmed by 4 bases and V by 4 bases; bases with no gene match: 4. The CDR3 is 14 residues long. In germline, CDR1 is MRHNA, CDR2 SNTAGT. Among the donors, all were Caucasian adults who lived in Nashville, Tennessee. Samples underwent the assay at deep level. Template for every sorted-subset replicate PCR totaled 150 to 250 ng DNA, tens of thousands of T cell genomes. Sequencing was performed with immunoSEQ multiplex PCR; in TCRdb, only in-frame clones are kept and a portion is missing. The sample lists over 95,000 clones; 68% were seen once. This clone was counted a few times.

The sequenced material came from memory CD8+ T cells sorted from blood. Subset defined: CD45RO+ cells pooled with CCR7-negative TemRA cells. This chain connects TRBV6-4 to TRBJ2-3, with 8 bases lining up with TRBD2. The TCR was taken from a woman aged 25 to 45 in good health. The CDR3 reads CASSGAGDPDTQYF. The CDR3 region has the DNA TGTGCCAGCAGTGGAGCGGGAGACCCAGATACGCAGTATTTT.